The subject of this entry is one T cell receptor (beta chain). Antigen: not known. TCRdb re-derived calls from the reads in MiXCR, one entry per CDR3 protein. The sample gives nearly 550,000 distinct CDR3 sequences, approximately 15% of which show up once; 20% to 30% is in the top ten. The sample comes from a study of T cell repertoires in cytomegalovirus infection. Study-wide background: CMV infection plus the matching HLA type was flagged by public TCR beta signatures. Notes on the study in general: HLA-C-restricted CMV clonotypes gave the most frequent clonotype in two of eight donors.

V lost 6 bases, J lost 0 bases, and 15 bases lay in between. Germline loops: CDR1 SNHLY, CDR2 FYNNEI. The CDR3 runs 16 residues. This clonotype was sampled from a human donor in good health (CMV status not recorded). Some clones in this sample may be carry-over from other donors' samples. What was sequenced was CD8+ T cells from PBMCs. This chain links TRBV2 with TRBJ2-1; unclear D gene. The CDR3 loop is CASSTPTELSYNEQFF. DNA of the CDR3: TGTGCCAGCAGCACTCCAACCGAGCTCTCCTACAATGAGCAGTTCTTC.